This passage covers 10 T cell receptor beta chains from one sample sequenced in a study of blood T cell repertoires in COVID-19. Libraries were prepared by immunoSEQ multiplex PCR; TCRdb keeps only in-frame clonotypes and omits some of them. The table lists 65,000 to 95,000 clones, under 80% of them singletons. The sequencing input was peripheral blood. These receptors all come from a man in his sixties with COVID-19, enrolled during active disease.

This clone turned up a few times. This CDR3 is CASSLNGGSHTGELFF. In DNA, the CDR3 is TGTGCCAGCAGCTTGAATGGCGGGAGCCACACCGGGGAGCTGTTTTTT. The chain carries TRBV7-6 and TRBJ2-2; 7 bases line up with TRBD2. V trimming: 3 bases; J trimming: 3 bases; junction bases outside the gene matches: 7. Germline loops: CDR1 SGHVS, CDR2 FNYEAQ. The CDR3 is 16 residues long.

The chain has TRBV7-9 and TRBJ2-3, with D maybe TRBD2 (5 bases). V was pared by 6 bases and J by 10 bases, with 17 bases between. The CDR3 spans 13 residues. Germline lookup yields CDR1 SEHNR and CDR2 FQNEAQ (reference sequence). CDR3 region: CASSDPLRAAQYF. The CDR3 coding sequence is TGTGCCAGCAGTGACCCCCTGCGGGCTGCGCAGTATTTT.

The rearrangement uses TRBV7-9 and TRBJ2-7, with D uncertain. The CDR3 covers 13 residues. V lost 3 bases, J lost 2 bases, and 8 bases lay in between. Germline V gene data show CDR1 as SEHNR and CDR2 as FQNEAQ (reference sequence). DNA for the CDR3: TGTGCCAGCAGCTTTCAGCGAACCTACGAGCAGTACTTC. It is translated as CASSFQRTYEQYF.

The chain employs TRBV9 and TRBJ2-5; 8 bases are a match to TRBD2. Germline lookup yields CDR1 SGDLS and CDR2 YYNGEE. The CDR3 sequence is 15 residues long. V was clipped by 5 bases and J by 2 bases; unmatched bases: 8. Here the CDR3 DNA reads TGTGCCAGCAGTAACCTACGGGGGGGTCAAGAGACCCAGTACTTC. Residues: CASSNLRGGQETQYF.

The V and J genes are TRBV5-4 and TRBJ1-2; 10 bases are a match to TRBD1. Losses at the gene ends were 0 bases for V and 8 bases for J; bases not matched to a gene: 1. The CDR3 is 13 residues long. Germline V gene data show CDR1 as SGHNT and CDR2 as YYREEE (reference sequence). Here the CDR3 reads CASSLETGGGYTF. The CDR3 region has the DNA TGTGCCAGCAGCTTGGAGACAGGGGGCGGCTACACCTTC.

In its sample, this clone was seen a few times. The chain recombines TRBV5-1 with TRBJ1-6; no definite D call. V lost 0 bases to trimming and J lost 5 bases, with 12 bases between them. Germline CDR1 SGHRS, CDR2 YFSETQ. There are 16 residues in the CDR3. CDR3 in DNA: TGCGCCAGCAGCTTGGGGCCGATCGGGGATAATTCACCCCTCCACTTT. Encoded protein: CASSLGPIGDNSPLHF.

This clone was recorded a few times. The CDR3 DNA reads TGTGCCAGCAGCTTCCTGCCCCGGGAGACCCAGTACTTC. It yields the protein CASSFLPRETQYF. The chain uses TRBV11-2 and TRBJ2-5; unclear D gene. This CDR3 has 13 residues. Germline lookup yields CDR1 SGHAT and CDR2 FQNNGV. The germline V and J ends were trimmed by 3 bases and 5 bases, with 10 bases remaining between them.

The CDR3 protein is CASSQGQGASGANVLTF. The DNA of the CDR3 is TGTGCCAGCAGCCAAGGACAGGGGGCCTCTGGGGCCAACGTCCTGACTTTC. V gene TRBV3-1 (or the pseudogene TRBV3-2) combines with J gene TRBJ2-6; 10 positions agree with TRBD1. J was trimmed by 0 bases and V by 1 base; bases with no gene match: 0. From germline, CDR1 is LGHDT and CDR2 YNNKEL (reference sequence). There are 17 residues in the CDR3.

This chain joins TRBV9 and TRBJ1-1, with D possibly TRBD1 on 5 matching bases. The V and J ends lost 2 bases and 4 bases respectively, with 18 bases between them. The germline CDR1 and CDR2 sequences are SGDLS and YYNGEE. The CDR3 runs to 16 residues. CDR3 protein: CASSVATGGIPTEAFF. DNA for the CDR3: TGTGCCAGCAGCGTGGCCACCGGGGGAATTCCCACTGAAGCTTTCTTT.

The chain carries TRBV9 and TRBJ1-6; 9 bases are a match to TRBD1. Germline loops: CDR1 SGDLS, CDR2 YYNGEE. This CDR3 spans 15 amino acids. The V gene end was trimmed by 4 bases and the J gene end by 9 bases; junction bases not matched to a gene: 8. The CDR3 DNA reads TGTGCCAGCAGCCCTCAGGACAGGGGAGTTTCACCCCTCCACTTT. It is translated as CASSPQDRGVSPLHF.